These T cell receptor beta chains were read from a single sample in a study of T cell responses to AZD1222 COVID-19 vaccine. This table comes from immunoSEQ multiplex PCR, and its TCRdb copy is limited to in-frame clones, with some not included. The sample contains about 93,000 clones, 86% of which appear only once. The source material was peripheral blood, sampled on day 0 of AZD1222 vaccination. The receptors were gathered from an adult in good health. The CDR3 runs from the conserved cysteine through the conserved F or W. D genes are given only for firm matches. Size tells how often a clone was seen (once, few, many) or the class of an expanded clone, and some rows leave it out.

v_gene: TRBV3-1/TRBV3-2; j_gene: TRBJ2-1; d_gene: TRBD1; abundance: -; CDR3nt: TGTGCCAGCAGCCCTGGGACAGGGGGCTACAATGAGCAGTTCTTC; CDR3aa: CASSPGTGGYNEQFF
v_gene: TRBV6-2/TRBV6-3; j_gene: TRBJ1-4; d_gene: -; abundance: once; CDR3nt: TGTGCCAGCAGTACCCGACAGGCCACCGCGGCTAATGAAAAACTGTTTTTT; CDR3aa: CASSTRQATAANEKLFF
v_gene: TRBV27; j_gene: TRBJ2-7; d_gene: TRBD1; abundance: -; CDR3nt: TGTGCCAGCAGAGGACAGGGTAGCTCCTACGAGCAGTACTTC; CDR3aa: CASRGQGSSYEQYF
v_gene: TRBV5-8; j_gene: TRBJ1-1; d_gene: TRBD1; abundance: once; CDR3nt: TGTGCCAGCAGCCGACAGGGTTGGCGCACTGAAGCTTTCTTT; CDR3aa: CASSRQGWRTEAFF
v_gene: TRBV18; j_gene: TRBJ2-3; d_gene: TRBD2; abundance: -; CDR3nt: TGTGCCAGCTCACCACGTGGGCTAGCGGGCACAGATACGCAGTATTTT; CDR3aa: CASSPRGLAGTDTQYF
v_gene: TRBV24-1; j_gene: TRBJ2-3; d_gene: -; abundance: -; CDR3nt: TGTGCCACCAGTTCAGGGGTTGGTACGCAGTATTTT; CDR3aa: CATSSGVGTQYF
v_gene: TRBV4-1; j_gene: TRBJ1-4; d_gene: -; abundance: -; CDR3nt: TGCGCCAGCAGCCGAAACAGGGTTCGCGATGAAAAACTGTTTTTT; CDR3aa: CASSRNRVRDEKLFF
v_gene: TRBV19; j_gene: TRBJ1-5; d_gene: TRBD1; abundance: -; CDR3nt: TGTGCCAGTAGTATACAGGGGGCCGTCAATCAGCCCCAGCATTTT; CDR3aa: CASSIQGAVNQPQHF
v_gene: TRBV29-1; j_gene: TRBJ2-1; d_gene: -; abundance: few; CDR3nt: TGCAGCGTTGGGTGGGCAGGGCACTACAATGAGCAGTTCTTC; CDR3aa: CSVGWAGHYNEQFF
v_gene: TRBV7-3; j_gene: TRBJ2-1; d_gene: TRBD2; abundance: -; CDR3nt: TGTGCCAGCAGCCTAGGGACTAGCAACAATGAGCAGTTCTTC; CDR3aa: CASSLGTSNNEQFF
v_gene: TRBV18; j_gene: TRBJ1-5; d_gene: -; abundance: -; CDR3nt: TGTGCCAGCTCCCCGAACAGGAGCAATCAGCCCCAGCATTTT; CDR3aa: CASSPNRSNQPQHF
v_gene: TRBV11-3; j_gene: TRBJ2-5; d_gene: TRBD1; abundance: -; CDR3nt: TGTGCCAGCAGCCGGGACAGGGGGCGTGTGGAGACCCAGTACTTC; CDR3aa: CASSRDRGRVETQYF
v_gene: TRBV20-1; j_gene: TRBJ1-2; d_gene: -; abundance: -; CDR3nt: TGCAGTGCTAGTCCTAACTATGGCTACACCTTC; CDR3aa: CSASPNYGYTF